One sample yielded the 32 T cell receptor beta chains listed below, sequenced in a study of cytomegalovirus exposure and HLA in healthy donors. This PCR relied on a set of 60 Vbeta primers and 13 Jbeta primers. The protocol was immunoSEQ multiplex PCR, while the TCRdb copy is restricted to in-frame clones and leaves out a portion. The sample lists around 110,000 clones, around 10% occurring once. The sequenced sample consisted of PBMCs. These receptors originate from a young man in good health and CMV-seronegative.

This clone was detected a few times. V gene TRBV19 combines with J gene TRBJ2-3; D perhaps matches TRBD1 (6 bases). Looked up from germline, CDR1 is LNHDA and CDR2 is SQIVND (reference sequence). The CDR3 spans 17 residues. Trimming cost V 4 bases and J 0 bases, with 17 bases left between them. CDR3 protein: CASSKFTGFQSTDTQYF. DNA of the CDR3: TGTGCCAGTAGTAAGTTTACAGGGTTCCAGAGCACAGATACGCAGTATTTT. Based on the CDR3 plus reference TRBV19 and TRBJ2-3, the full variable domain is DGGITQSPKYLFRKEGQNVTLSCEQNLNHDAMYWYRQDPGQGLRLIYYSQIVNDFQKGDIAEGYSVSREKKESFPLTVTSAQKNPTAFYLCASSKFTGFQSTDTQYFGPGTRLTVL.

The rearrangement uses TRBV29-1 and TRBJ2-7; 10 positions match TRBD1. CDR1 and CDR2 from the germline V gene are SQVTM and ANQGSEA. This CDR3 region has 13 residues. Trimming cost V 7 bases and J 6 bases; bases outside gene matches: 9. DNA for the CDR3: TGCAGCGGTCGACGGGACAGGGGCTCCGAGCAGTACTTC. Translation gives CSGRRDRGSEQYF.

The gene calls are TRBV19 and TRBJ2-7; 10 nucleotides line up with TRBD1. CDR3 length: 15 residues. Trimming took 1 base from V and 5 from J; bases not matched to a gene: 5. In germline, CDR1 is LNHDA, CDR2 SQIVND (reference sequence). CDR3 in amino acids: CASSIAGQGRHEQYF. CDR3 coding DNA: TGTGCCAGTAGTATAGCGGGACAGGGGCGGCACGAGCAGTACTTC.

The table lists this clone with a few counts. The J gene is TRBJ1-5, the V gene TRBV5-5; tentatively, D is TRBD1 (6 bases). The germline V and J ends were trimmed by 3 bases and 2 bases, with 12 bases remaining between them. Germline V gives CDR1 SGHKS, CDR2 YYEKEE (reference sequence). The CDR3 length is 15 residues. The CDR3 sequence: CASSYQGRGNQPQHF. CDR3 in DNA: TGTGCCAGCAGCTATCAGGGGCGTGGCAATCAGCCCCAGCATTTT. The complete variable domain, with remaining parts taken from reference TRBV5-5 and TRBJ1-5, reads DAGVTQSPTHLIKTRGQQVTLRCSPISGHKSVSWYQQVLGQGPQFIFQYYEKEERGRGNFPDRFSARQFPNYSSELNVNALLLGDSALYLCASSYQGRGNQPQHFGDGTRLSIL.

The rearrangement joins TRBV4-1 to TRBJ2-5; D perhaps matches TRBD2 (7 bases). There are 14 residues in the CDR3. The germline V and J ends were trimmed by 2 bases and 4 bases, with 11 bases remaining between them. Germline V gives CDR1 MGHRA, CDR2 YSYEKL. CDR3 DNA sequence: TGCGCCAGCAGCCAAAGGGGGGGCAGAGAGACCCAGTACTTC. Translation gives CASSQRGGRETQYF.

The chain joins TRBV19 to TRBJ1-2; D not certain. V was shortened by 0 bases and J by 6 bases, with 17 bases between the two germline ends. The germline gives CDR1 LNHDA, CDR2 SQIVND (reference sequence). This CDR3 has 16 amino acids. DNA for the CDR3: TGTGCCAGTAGTATAGATAACTCCGGGAATACTCATGGCTACACCTTC. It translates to CASSIDNSGNTHGYTF.

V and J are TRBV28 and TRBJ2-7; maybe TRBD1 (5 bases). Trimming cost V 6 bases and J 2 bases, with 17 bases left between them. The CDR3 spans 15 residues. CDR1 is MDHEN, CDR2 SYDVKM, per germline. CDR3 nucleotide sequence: TGTGCCAGCAGGGGGCTTGGTGGGAAGACCTACGAGCAGTACTTC. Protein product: CASRGLGGKTYEQYF. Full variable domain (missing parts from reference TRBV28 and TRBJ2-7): DVKVTQSSRYLVKRTGEKVFLECVQDMDHENMFWYRQDPGLGLRLIYFSYDVKMKEKGDIPEGYSVSREKKERFSLILESASTNQTSMYLCASRGLGGKTYEQYFGPGTRLTVT.

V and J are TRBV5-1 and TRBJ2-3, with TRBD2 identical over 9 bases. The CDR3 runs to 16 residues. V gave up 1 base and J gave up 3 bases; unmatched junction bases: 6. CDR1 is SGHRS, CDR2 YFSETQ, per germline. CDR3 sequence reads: CASSLQSSGKTDTQYF. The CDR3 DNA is TGCGCCAGCAGCTTGCAGTCTAGCGGGAAAACAGATACGCAGTATTTT.

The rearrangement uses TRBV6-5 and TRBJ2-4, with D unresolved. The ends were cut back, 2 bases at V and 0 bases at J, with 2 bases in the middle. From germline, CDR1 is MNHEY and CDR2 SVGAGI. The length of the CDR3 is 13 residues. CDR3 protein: CASSYQAKNIQYF. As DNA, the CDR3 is TGTGCCAGCAGTTACCAAGCCAAAAACATTCAGTACTTC.

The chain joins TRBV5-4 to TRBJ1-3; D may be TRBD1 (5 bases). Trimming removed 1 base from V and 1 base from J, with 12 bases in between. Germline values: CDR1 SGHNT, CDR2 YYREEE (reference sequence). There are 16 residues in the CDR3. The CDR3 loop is CASSLRGGVSGNTIYF. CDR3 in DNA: TGTGCCAGCAGCTTGCGTGGAGGGGTATCTGGAAACACCATATATTTT.

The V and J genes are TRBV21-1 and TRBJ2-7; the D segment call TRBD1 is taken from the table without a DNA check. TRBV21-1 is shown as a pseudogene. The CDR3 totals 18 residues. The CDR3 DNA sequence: TGTGCCAGCAGCATCTTCCTCAGGGGGCAACGGCCCTCCTACGAGCAGTACTTC. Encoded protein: CASSIFLRGQRPSYEQYF.

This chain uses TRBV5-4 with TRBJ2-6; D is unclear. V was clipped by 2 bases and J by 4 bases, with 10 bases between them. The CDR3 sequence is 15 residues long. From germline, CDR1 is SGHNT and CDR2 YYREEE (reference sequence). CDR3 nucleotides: TGTGCCAGCAGCTTATTTGGGCCCGGGGCCAACGTCCTGACTTTC. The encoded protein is CASSLFGPGANVLTF.

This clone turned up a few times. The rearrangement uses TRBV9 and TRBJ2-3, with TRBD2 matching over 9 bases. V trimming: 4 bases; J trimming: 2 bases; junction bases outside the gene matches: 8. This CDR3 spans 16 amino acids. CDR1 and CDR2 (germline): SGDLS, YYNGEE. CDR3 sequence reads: CASSPLLAGFTDTQYF. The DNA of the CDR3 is TGTGCCAGCAGCCCACTACTAGCGGGTTTCACAGATACGCAGTATTTT.

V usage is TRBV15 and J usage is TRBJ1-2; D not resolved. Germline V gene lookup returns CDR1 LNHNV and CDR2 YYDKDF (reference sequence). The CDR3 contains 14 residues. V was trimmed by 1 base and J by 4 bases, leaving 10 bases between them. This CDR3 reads CATSRGREGYGYTF. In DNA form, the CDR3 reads TGTGCCACCAGCAGAGGGCGAGAGGGCTATGGCTACACCTTC.

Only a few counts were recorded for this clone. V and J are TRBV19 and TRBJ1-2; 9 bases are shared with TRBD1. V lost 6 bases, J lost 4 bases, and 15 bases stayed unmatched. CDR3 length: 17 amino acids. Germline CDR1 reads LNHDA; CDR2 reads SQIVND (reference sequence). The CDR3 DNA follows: TGTGCCAGTAGCAGAACGGGACAGGGTATAATGGTCTATGGCTACACCTTC. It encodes CASSRTGQGIMVYGYTF.

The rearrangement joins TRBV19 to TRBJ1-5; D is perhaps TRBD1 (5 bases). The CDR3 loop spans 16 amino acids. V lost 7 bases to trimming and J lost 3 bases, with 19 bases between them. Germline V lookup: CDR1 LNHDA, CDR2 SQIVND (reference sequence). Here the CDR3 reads CASNPGRGRDNQPQHF. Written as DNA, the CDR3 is TGTGCCAGTAACCCGGGGAGGGGACGAGACAATCAGCCCCAGCATTTT.

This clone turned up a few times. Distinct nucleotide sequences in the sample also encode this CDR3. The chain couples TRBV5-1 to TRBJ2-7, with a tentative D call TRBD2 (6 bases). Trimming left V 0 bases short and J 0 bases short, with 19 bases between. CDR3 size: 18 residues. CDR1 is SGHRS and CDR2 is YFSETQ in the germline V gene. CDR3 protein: CASSLVGRTTQSSYEQYF. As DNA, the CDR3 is TGCGCCAGCAGCTTGGTAGGGAGGACCACCCAAAGCTCCTACGAGCAGTACTTC.

The CDR3 region has the DNA TGTGCCAGCAGCCTGGACACCAATCAGCCCCAGCATTTT. This translates into CASSLDTNQPQHF. The V call is TRBV5-5, the J call TRBJ1-5, with D perhaps TRBD1 (5 bases). Germline V gene lookup returns CDR1 SGHKS and CDR2 YYEKEE (reference sequence). V was clipped by 4 bases and J by 3 bases, with 8 bases between them. The CDR3 extends over 13 amino acids.

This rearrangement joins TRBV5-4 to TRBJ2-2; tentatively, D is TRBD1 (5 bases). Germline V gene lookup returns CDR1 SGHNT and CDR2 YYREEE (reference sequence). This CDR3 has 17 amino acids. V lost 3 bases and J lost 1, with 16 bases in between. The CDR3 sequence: CASSSPGNLGNTGELFF. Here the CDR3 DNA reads TGTGCCAGCAGCTCTCCAGGGAATCTGGGGAACACCGGGGAGCTGTTTTTT.

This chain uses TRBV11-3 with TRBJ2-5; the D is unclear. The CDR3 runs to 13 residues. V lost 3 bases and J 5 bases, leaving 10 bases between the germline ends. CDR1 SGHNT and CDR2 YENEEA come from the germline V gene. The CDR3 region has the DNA TGTGCCAGCAGCTTCGTGAACGGGGAGACCCAGTACTTC. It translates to CASSFVNGETQYF.

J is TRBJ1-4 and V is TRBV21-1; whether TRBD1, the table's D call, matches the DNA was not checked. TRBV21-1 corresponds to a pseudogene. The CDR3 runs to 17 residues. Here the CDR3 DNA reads TGTGCCAGCAGCAAAGTCGAACAGGGTGCAACTAATGAAAAACTGTTTTTT. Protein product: CASSKVEQGATNEKLFF.

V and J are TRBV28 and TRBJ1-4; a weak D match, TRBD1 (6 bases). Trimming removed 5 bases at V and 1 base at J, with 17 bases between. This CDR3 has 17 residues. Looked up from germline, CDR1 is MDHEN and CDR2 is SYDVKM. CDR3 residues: CASSIAGVGLTNEKLFF. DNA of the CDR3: TGTGCCAGCAGTATCGCAGGGGTCGGGCTAACTAATGAAAAACTGTTTTTT.

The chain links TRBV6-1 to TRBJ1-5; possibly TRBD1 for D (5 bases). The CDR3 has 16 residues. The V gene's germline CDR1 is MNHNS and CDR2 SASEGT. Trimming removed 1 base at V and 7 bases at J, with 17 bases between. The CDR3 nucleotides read TGTGCCAGCAGTGAAGGGGTCAGGGCGTGGGGCCAGCCCCAGCATTTT. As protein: CASSEGVRAWGQPQHF.

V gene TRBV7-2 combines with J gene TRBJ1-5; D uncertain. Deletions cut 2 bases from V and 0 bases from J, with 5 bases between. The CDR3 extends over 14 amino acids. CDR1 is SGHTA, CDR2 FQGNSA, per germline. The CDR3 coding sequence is TGTGCCAGCAGCTTACATCATAGCAATCAGCCCCAGCATTTT. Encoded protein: CASSLHHSNQPQHF.

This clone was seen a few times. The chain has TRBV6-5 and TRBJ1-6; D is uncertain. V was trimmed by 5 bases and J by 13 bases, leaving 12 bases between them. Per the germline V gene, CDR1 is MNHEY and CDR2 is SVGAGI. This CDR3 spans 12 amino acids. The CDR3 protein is CASSQYPEPLHF. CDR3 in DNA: TGTGCCAGCAGTCAATACCCCGAGCCCCTCCACTTT.

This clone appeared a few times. CDR3 protein: CASSRPQLAEGKETQYF. CDR3 sequence (DNA): TGTGCCAGCAGCAGGCCGCAACTAGCGGAGGGGAAAGAGACCCAGTACTTC. V usage is TRBV11-2 and J usage is TRBJ2-5; 8 bases are shared with TRBD2. The CDR3 runs to 17 residues. V shed 5 bases, J shed 3 bases, and the junction held 14 bases outside the gene matches. Germline loops: CDR1 SGHAT, CDR2 FQNNGV.

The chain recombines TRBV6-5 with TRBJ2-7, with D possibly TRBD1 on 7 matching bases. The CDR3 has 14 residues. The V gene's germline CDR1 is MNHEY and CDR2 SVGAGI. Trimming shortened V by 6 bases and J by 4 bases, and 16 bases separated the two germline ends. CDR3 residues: CASSWGDSGYEQYF. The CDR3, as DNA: TGTGCCAGCAGCTGGGGGGACAGTGGGTACGAGCAGTACTTC.

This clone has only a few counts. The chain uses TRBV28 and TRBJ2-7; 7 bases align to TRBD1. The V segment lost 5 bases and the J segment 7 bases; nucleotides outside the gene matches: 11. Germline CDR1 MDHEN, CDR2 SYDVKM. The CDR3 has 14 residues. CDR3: CASSQNDRVGEQYF. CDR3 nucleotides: TGTGCCAGCAGTCAAAACGACAGGGTGGGAGAGCAGTACTTC.

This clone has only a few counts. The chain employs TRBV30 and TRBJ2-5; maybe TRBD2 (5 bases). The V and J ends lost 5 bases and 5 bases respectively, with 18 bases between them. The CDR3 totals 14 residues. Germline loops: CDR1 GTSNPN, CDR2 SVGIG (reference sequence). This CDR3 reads CAWGPPGGRETQYF. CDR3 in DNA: TGTGCCTGGGGCCCCCCTGGAGGTCGGGAGACCCAGTACTTC.

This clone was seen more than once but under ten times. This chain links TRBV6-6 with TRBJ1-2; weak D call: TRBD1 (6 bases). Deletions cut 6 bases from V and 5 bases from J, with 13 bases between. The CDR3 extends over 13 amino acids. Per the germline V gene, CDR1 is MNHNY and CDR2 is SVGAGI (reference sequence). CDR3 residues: CASSLDSQYGYTF. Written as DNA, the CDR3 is TGTGCCAGCAGCTTGGACAGTCAGTATGGCTACACCTTC.

The CDR3: CASSFLRDSPLHF. The CDR3 bases are TGTGCCAGCAGTTTCCTCCGGGATTCACCCCTCCACTTT. The chain combines TRBV27 with TRBJ1-6; no reliable D call. The CDR3 has 13 residues. CDR1 and CDR2 from the germline V gene are MNHEY and SMNVEV (reference sequence). V lost 3 bases and J lost 8, with 8 bases in between.

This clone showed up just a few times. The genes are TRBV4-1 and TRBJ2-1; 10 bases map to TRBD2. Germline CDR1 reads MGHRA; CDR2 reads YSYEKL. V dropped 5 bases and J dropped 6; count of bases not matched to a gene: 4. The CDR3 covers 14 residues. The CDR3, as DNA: TGCGCCAGCAGCAGGAGCGGGAGGGGCAATGAGCAGTTCTTC. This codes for CASSRSGRGNEQFF.